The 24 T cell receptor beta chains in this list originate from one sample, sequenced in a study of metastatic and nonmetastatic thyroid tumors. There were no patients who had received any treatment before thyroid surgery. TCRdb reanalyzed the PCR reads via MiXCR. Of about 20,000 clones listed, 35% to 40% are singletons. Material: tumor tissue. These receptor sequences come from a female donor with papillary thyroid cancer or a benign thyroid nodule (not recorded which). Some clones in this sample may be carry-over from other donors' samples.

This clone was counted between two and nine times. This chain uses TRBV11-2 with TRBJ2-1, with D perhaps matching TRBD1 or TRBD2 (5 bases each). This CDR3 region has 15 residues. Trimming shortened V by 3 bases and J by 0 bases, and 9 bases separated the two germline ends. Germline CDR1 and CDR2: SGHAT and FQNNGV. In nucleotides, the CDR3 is TGTGCCAGCAGCTTGGGACCCAGCTCCTACAATGAGCAGTTCTTC. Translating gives CASSLGPSSYNEQFF.

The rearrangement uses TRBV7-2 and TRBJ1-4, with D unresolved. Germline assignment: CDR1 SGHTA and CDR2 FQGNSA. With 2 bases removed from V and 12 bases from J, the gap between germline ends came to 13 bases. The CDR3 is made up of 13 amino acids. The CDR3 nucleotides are TGTGCCAGCAGCTTATTGAAAGGTACCGAACTGTTTTTT. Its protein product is CASSLLKGTELFF.

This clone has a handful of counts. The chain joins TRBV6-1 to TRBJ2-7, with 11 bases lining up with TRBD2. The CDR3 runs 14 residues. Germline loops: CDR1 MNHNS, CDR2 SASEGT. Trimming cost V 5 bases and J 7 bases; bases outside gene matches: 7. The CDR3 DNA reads TGTGCCAGCAGTAAAACTAGCGGGAGCCGGGAGCAGTACTTC. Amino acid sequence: CASSKTSGSREQYF.

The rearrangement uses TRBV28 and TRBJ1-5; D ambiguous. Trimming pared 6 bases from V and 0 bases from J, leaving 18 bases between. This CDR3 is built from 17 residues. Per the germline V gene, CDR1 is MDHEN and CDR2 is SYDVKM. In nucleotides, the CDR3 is TGTGCCAGCAGCCCTATGGGAGGGATCATTAGCAATCAGCCCCAGCATTTT. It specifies CASSPMGGIISNQPQHF.

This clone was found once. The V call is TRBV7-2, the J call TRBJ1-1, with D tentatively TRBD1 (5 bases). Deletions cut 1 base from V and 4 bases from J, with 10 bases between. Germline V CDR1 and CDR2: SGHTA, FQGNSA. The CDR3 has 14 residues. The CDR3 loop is CASSLGGVSTEAFF. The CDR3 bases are TGTGCCAGCAGCTTAGGGGGGGTTAGCACTGAAGCTTTCTTT.

CDR3 protein: CASSLNSPGAGTEAFF. As DNA, the CDR3 is TGTGCCAGCAGTTTAAATTCCCCAGGGGCGGGCACTGAAGCTTTCTTT. The J gene is TRBJ1-1, the V gene TRBV12-3 or TRBV12-4; D is possibly TRBD1 (6 bases). The CDR3 covers 16 residues. V was shortened by 2 bases and J by 4 bases, with 17 bases between the two germline ends.

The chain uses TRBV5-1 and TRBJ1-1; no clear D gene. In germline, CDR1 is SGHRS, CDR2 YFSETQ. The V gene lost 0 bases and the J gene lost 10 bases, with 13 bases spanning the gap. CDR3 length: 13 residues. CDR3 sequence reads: CASSLDGVVGAFF. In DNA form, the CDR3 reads TGCGCCAGCAGCTTGGACGGGGTAGTGGGAGCTTTCTTT.

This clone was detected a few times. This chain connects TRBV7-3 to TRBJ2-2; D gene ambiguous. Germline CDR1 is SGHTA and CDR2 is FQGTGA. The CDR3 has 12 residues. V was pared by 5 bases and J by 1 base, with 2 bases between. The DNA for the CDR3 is TGTGCCAGCAGCGGGAACACCGGGGAGCTGTTTTTT. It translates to CASSGNTGELFF.

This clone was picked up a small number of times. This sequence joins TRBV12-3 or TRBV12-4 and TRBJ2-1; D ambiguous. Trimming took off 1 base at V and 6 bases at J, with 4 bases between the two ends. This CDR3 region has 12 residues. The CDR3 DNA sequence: TGTGCCAGCAGTTTAGGGGGCAATGAGCAGTTCTTC. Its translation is CASSLGGNEQFF.

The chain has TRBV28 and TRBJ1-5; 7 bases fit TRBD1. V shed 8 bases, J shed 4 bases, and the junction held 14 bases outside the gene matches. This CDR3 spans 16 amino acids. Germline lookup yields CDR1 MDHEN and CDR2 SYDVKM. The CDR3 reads CASGSHRTGLNQPQHF. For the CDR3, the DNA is TGTGCCAGCGGTTCGCACCGGACAGGTTTGAATCAGCCCCAGCATTTT.

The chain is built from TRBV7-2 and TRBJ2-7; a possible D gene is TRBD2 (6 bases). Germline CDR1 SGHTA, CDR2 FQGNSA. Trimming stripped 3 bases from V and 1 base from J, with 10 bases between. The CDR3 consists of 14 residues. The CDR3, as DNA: TGTGCCAGCAGCTTTCGGAGCGGGTCCTACGAGCAGTACTTC. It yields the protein CASSFRSGSYEQYF.

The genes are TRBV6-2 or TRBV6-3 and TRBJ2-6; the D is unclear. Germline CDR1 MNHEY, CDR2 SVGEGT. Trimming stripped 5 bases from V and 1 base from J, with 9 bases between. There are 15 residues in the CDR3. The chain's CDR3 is CASSEEWSGANVLTF. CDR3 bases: TGTGCCAGCAGTGAAGAATGGTCTGGGGCCAACGTCCTGACTTTC.

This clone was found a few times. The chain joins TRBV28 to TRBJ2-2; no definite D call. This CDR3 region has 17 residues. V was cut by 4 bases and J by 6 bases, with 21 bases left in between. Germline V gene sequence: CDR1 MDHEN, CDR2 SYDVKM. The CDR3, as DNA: TGTGCCAGCAGTTATCTTCGTTCATCGAGTGGTGCCGGGGAGCTGTTTTTT. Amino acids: CASSYLRSSSGAGELFF.

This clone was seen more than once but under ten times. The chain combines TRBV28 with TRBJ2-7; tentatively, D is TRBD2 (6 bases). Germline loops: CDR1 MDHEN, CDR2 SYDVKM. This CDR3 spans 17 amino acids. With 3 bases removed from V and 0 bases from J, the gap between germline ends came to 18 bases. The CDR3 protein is CASSFRCWAGSSYEQYF. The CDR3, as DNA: TGTGCCAGCAGTTTTAGATGTTGGGCGGGGAGCTCCTACGAGCAGTACTTC.

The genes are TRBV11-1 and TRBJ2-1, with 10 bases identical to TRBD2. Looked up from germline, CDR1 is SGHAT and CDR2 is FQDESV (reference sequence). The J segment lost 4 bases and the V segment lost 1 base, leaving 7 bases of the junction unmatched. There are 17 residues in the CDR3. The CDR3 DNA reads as TGTGCCAGCAGCTTAGTGGGTAGCGGGAGGACTTACAATGAGCAGTTCTTC. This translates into CASSLVGSGRTYNEQFF. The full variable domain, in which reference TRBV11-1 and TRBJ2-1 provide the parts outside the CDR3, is EAEVAQSPRYKITEKSQAVAFWCDPISGHATLYWYRQILGQGPELLVQFQDESVVDDSQLPKDRFSAERLKGVDSTLKIQPAELGDSAMYLCASSLVGSGRTYNEQFFGPGTRLTVL.

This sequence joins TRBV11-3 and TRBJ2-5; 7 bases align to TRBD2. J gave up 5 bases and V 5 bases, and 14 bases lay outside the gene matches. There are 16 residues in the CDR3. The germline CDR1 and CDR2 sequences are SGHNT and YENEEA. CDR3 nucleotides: TGTGCCAGCAGCAAAAGACAAAGGACTAGTGGGGAGACCCAGTACTTC. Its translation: CASSKRQRTSGETQYF.

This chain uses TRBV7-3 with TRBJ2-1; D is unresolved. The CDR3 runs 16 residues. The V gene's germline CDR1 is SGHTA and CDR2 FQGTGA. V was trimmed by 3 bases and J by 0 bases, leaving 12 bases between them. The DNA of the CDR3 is TGTGCCAGCAGCTTTACAGCCCTCAGCTCCTACAATGAGCAGTTCTTC. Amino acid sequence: CASSFTALSSYNEQFF.

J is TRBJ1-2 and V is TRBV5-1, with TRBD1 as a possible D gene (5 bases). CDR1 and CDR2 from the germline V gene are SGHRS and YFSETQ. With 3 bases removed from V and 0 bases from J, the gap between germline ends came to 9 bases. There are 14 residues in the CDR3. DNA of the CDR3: TGCGCCAGCAGCTGGGACCGCTCTAACTATGGCTACACCTTC. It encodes CASSWDRSNYGYTF.

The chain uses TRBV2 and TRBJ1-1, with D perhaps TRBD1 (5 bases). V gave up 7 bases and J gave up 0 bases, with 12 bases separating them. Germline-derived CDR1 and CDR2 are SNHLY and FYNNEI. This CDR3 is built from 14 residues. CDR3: CASNAGPMNTEAFF. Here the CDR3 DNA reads TGTGCCAGCAATGCAGGGCCTATGAACACTGAAGCTTTCTTT. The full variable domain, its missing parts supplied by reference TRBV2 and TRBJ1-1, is EPEVTQTPSHQVTQMGQEVILRCVPISNHLYFYWYRQILGQKVEFLVSFYNNEISEKSEIFDDQFSVERPDGSNFTLKIRSTKLEDSAMYFCASNAGPMNTEAFFGQGTRLTVV.

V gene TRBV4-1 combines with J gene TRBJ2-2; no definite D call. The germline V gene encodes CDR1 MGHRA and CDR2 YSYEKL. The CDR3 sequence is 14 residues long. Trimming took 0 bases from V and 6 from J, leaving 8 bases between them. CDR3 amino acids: CASSQDVESGELFF. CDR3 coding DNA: TGCGCCAGCAGCCAAGATGTGGAGTCCGGGGAGCTGTTTTTT.

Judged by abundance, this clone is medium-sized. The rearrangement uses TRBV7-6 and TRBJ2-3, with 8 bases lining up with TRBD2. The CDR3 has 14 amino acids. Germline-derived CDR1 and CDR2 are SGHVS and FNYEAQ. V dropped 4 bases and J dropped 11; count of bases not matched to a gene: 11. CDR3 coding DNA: TGTGCCAGCAGCTCAGAGGGCCCGGGGGGGAAGCAGTATTTT. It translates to CASSSEGPGGKQYF.

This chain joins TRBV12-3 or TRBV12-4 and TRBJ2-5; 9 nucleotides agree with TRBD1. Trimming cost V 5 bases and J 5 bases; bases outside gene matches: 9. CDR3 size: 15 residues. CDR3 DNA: TGTGCCAGCAGTCACCGGGACAGGGATTTTGAGACCCAGTACTTC. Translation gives CASSHRDRDFETQYF.

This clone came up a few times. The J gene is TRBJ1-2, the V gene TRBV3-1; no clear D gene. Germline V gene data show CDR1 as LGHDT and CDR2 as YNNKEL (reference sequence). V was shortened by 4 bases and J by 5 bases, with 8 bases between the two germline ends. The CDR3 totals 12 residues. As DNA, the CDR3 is TGTGCCAGCAGCCGGACGGAGTATGGCTACACCTTC. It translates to CASSRTEYGYTF.

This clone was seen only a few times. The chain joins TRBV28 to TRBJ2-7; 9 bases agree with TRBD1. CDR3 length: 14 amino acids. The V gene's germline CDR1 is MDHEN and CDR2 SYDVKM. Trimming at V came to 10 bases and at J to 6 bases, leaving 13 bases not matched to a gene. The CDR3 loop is CATLGTGRGGEQYF. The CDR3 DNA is TGTGCCACCCTAGGGACAGGGAGAGGAGGCGAGCAGTACTTC.